This is a list of T cell receptor beta chains from one sample in a study of tumor-infiltrating lymphocytes in primary liver carcinoma. Each CDR3 protein gets one entry after TCRdb re-called the multiplex PCR reads with MiXCR. The sample carries hundreds of thousands of distinct CDR3 sequences, approximately 65% recorded once. Sequenced: peripheral blood. These receptors all stem from a middle-aged man with primary liver carcinoma and hepatitis B virus infection. The CDR3 runs from the conserved cysteine through the conserved F or W. A D gene is named only where the DNA matches it firmly. The size field is filled for only some rows; it gives once, few, many or a size class.

clone_size: many; d_call: .; v_call: TRBV5-4; j_call: TRBJ2-1; cdr3_aa: CASSLGAGSYNEQFF; cdr3_nt: TGTGCCAGCAGCTTAGGGGCAGGCTCCTACAATGAGCAGTTCTTC
clone_size: many; d_call: .; v_call: TRBV5-1; j_call: TRBJ1-3; cdr3_aa: CASSSPAANGNTIYF; cdr3_nt: TGCGCCAGCAGCTCGCCGGCAGCTAACGGAAACACCATATATTTT
clone_size: once; d_call: TRBD1; v_call: TRBV20-1; j_call: TRBJ1-6; cdr3_aa: CSAWDRNSPLHF; cdr3_nt: TGCAGTGCTTGGGACAGAAATTCACCCCTCCACTTT
clone_size: .; d_call: .; v_call: TRBV4-3; j_call: TRBJ2-5; cdr3_aa: CVSSQGPGQLLEETQYF; cdr3_nt: TGCGTCAGCAGCCAAGGGCCGGGACAACTACTGGAAGAGACCCAGTACTTC
clone_size: many; d_call: TRBD1; v_call: TRBV6-2/TRBV6-3; j_call: TRBJ2-2; cdr3_aa: CASSINRGNTGELFF; cdr3_nt: TGTGCCAGCAGTATAAACAGGGGTAACACCGGGGAGCTGTTTTTT
clone_size: .; d_call: .; v_call: TRBV10-3; j_call: TRBJ2-3; cdr3_aa: CAVSESPATNTRYF; cdr3_nt: TGTGCCGTCAGTGAGTCCCCAGCGACAAATACGCGGTATTTT
clone_size: .; d_call: TRBD1; v_call: TRBV5-1; j_call: TRBJ2-7; cdr3_aa: CASSLTGTGERQYF; cdr3_nt: TGCGCCAGCAGCTTGACCGGGACAGGGGAGCGGCAGTACTTC
clone_size: few; d_call: .; v_call: TRBV28; j_call: TRBJ1-5; cdr3_aa: CASSLWWTGGIQPQHF; cdr3_nt: TGTGCCAGCAGTTTATGGTGGACGGGGGGGATTCAGCCCCAGCATTTT
clone_size: .; d_call: .; v_call: TRBV29-1; j_call: TRBJ2-7; cdr3_aa: CSIEDGHWDEQYF; cdr3_nt: TGCAGCATTGAAGATGGACACTGGGACGAGCAGTACTTC
clone_size: .; d_call: .; v_call: TRBV29-1; j_call: TRBJ1-2; cdr3_aa: CSVTQGTYGYTF; cdr3_nt: TGCAGCGTTACACAGGGTACCTATGGCTACACCTTC
clone_size: few; d_call: TRBD2; v_call: TRBV4-1; j_call: TRBJ2-5; cdr3_aa: CASGQDPQAGGQETQYF; cdr3_nt: TGCGCCAGCGGCCAAGATCCCCAGGCGGGGGGCCAAGAGACCCAGTACTTC
clone_size: .; d_call: TRBD1; v_call: TRBV5-8; j_call: TRBJ2-1; cdr3_aa: CANVRGQIYNEQFF; cdr3_nt: TGTGCCAACGTCAGGGGGCAGATCTACAATGAGCAGTTCTTC
clone_size: .; d_call: .; v_call: TRBV6-2/TRBV6-3; j_call: TRBJ2-7; cdr3_aa: CSSKVRSRAEQYF; cdr3_nt: TGTTCCAGCAAGGTTAGGTCCCGGGCCGAACAGTACTTC
clone_size: many; d_call: TRBD1; v_call: TRBV6-1; j_call: TRBJ1-1; cdr3_aa: CASSWTGVNTEAFF; cdr3_nt: TGTGCCAGCAGTTGGACAGGGGTGAACACTGAAGCTTTCTTT
clone_size: .; d_call: TRBD1; v_call: TRBV6-5; j_call: TRBJ1-2; cdr3_aa: CPSSYSQGAYYDYTF; cdr3_nt: TGTCCCAGCAGTTACTCCCAGGGGGCTTACTATGACTACACCTTC
clone_size: many; d_call: TRBD1; v_call: TRBV6-5; j_call: TRBJ2-7; cdr3_aa: CASSSLTGGTREQYF; cdr3_nt: TGTGCCAGCAGTTCCTTAACAGGGGGCACGAGAGAGCAGTACTTC
clone_size: .; d_call: .; v_call: TRBV29-1; j_call: TRBJ1-2; cdr3_aa: CSVTLQPGYTF; cdr3_nt: TGCAGCGTTACTTTGCAGCCCGGTTACACCTTC
clone_size: .; d_call: TRBD1; v_call: TRBV7-9; j_call: TRBJ2-7; cdr3_aa: CASSLRGPEQYF; cdr3_nt: TGTGCCAGCAGCTTGAGGGGGCCCGAGCAGTACTTC
clone_size: many; d_call: .; v_call: TRBV10-3; j_call: TRBJ2-1; cdr3_aa: CAIRGLSISYNEQFF; cdr3_nt: TGTGCCATCAGGGGACTCTCAATTTCCTACAATGAGCAGTTCTTC
clone_size: .; d_call: .; v_call: TRBV5-5; j_call: TRBJ2-1; cdr3_aa: CASSYQTGNEQFF; cdr3_nt: TGTGCCAGTAGCTACCAAACGGGCAATGAGCAGTTCTTC
clone_size: few; d_call: .; v_call: TRBV28; j_call: TRBJ2-1; cdr3_aa: CASSRGYYNEQFF; cdr3_nt: TGTGCCAGCAGCCGGGGGTACTACAATGAGCAGTTCTTC
clone_size: .; d_call: .; v_call: TRBV29-1; j_call: TRBJ2-2; cdr3_aa: CSVPSFWDIGELFF; cdr3_nt: TGTAGCGTCCCTAGCTTTTGGGACATCGGGGAGCTGTTTTTT
clone_size: few; d_call: .; v_call: TRBV5-8; j_call: TRBJ2-3; cdr3_aa: CASSLIRGADTQYF; cdr3_nt: TGTGCCAGCAGCTTAATTCGAGGGGCGGATACGCAGTATTTT
clone_size: .; d_call: TRBD2; v_call: TRBV5-1; j_call: TRBJ2-1; cdr3_aa: CASSLYAGGSFNEQFF; cdr3_nt: TGCGCCAGCAGCTTGTATGCGGGAGGCTCCTTCAATGAGCAGTTCTTC
clone_size: .; d_call: TRBD1; v_call: TRBV6-2/TRBV6-3; j_call: TRBJ1-1; cdr3_aa: CVSVFNRGQDTEAFF; cdr3_nt: TGTGTCAGCGTGTTCAACAGGGGGCAGGACACTGAAGCTTTCTTT
clone_size: .; d_call: .; v_call: TRBV10-2; j_call: TRBJ1-2; cdr3_aa: CASSRYREYYGYTF; cdr3_nt: TGCGCCAGCAGTAGGTACAGGGAATACTATGGCTACACCTTC
clone_size: .; d_call: .; v_call: TRBV15; j_call: TRBJ2-7; cdr3_aa: CATSRLGSNEQYF; cdr3_nt: TGTGCCACCAGCCGCCTGGGGTCTAACGAGCAGTACTTC
clone_size: .; d_call: .; v_call: TRBV6-5; j_call: TRBJ2-5; cdr3_aa: CASSHSGSGETQYF; cdr3_nt: TGTGCCAGCAGTCACTCAGGCAGTGGCGAGACCCAGTACTTC
clone_size: .; d_call: TRBD1; v_call: TRBV13; j_call: TRBJ2-3; cdr3_aa: CASGRRRQGIPDTQYF; cdr3_nt: TGTGCCAGCGGTCGACGTCGACAGGGGATCCCAGATACGCAGTATTTT
clone_size: .; d_call: TRBD1; v_call: TRBV7-8; j_call: TRBJ1-5; cdr3_aa: CASNLGQVQPQHF; cdr3_nt: TGTGCCAGCAACCTTGGACAGGTCCAGCCCCAGCATTTT
clone_size: many; d_call: TRBD1; v_call: TRBV6-5; j_call: TRBJ1-4; cdr3_aa: CASSNTGQGTEKLFF; cdr3_nt: TGTGCCAGCAGCAATACCGGACAGGGGACTGAAAAACTGTTTTTT